This T cell receptor beta chain was identified in a study of T cell responses to AZD1222 COVID-19 vaccine. Study-wide context: Pooling of second doses given at about 4 or about 12 weeks was done. Findings and caveats of the study: Seropositive AZD1222 recipients at baseline numbered only five to seven.

On this clone itself: What it binds is unknown.

V lost 5 bases and J 8 bases, leaving 15 bases between the germline ends. CDR3 size: 13 residues. Germline CDR1 is LNHDA and CDR2 is SQIVND (reference sequence). Sequencing was performed with immunoSEQ multiplex PCR; in TCRdb, only in-frame clones are kept and a portion is missing. The sample lists more than 130,000 clones, less than 95% occurring once. The gene calls are TRBV19 and TRBJ2-5; TRBD1 might be the D (6 bases). The source was peripheral blood, collected on day 0 of AZD1222 vaccination. This sequence originates from an adult in good health. As DNA, the CDR3 is TGTGCCAGTAGTCCCCGACAGGACGGCACCCAGTACTTC. Translated, it gives CASSPRQDGTQYF. Variable domain in full (rest from reference TRBV19 and TRBJ2-5): DGGITQSPKYLFRKEGQNVTLSCEQNLNHDAMYWYRQDPGQGLRLIYYSQIVNDFQKGDIAEGYSVSREKKESFPLTVTSAQKNPTAFYLCASSPRQDGTQYFGPGTRLLVL.